A selection of T cell receptor beta chains follows, all from one sample in a study of Graves' ophthalmopathy and Graves' hyperthyroidism. TCRdb analysed the multiplex PCR reads with MiXCR anew, one entry per CDR3 protein. The data hold about 740,000 distinct CDR3 sequences, with approximately 40% observed a single time. The specimen sequenced was peripheral blood. These receptors were collected from an adult man with Graves' ophthalmopathy. Both conserved end residues are part of each CDR3. The order of the fields is D gene, clone size, V gene, J gene, CDR3 DNA, CDR3 protein. A D gene is named only where the DNA matches it firmly. Clone size is given for some rows only: seen once, a few or many times, or a class if the clone is expanded.

-	-	TRBV2	TRBJ1-5	TGCGCCAGCTCTGTGACGGAGAATCAGCCCCAGCATTTT	CASSVTENQPQHF
-	-	TRBV7-9	TRBJ2-2	TGTGCCAGCAGCGCCGGGACGCTAATTTACACCGGGGAGCTGTTTTTT	CASSAGTLIYTGELFF
-	-	TRBV7-2	TRBJ2-7	TGTGCCAGCAGCTTAGCGCAGGCCCCCTACGAGCAGTACTTC	CASSLAQAPYEQYF
-	few	TRBV4-2	TRBJ2-2	TGTGCCAGCAGCCAAGACGCAGCGGTTCCCGGGGAGCTGTTTTTT	CASSQDAAVPGELFF
TRBD1	few	TRBV11-2	TRBJ2-7	TGTGCCAGCAGTCCCCTTACTGGGACAGACTACGAGCAGTACTTC	CASSPLTGTDYEQYF
-	many	TRBV7-2	TRBJ2-5	TGTGCCAGCAGCTTAGGTGGTGCGAAGGCCTGGACCCAGTACTTC	CASSLGGAKAWTQYF
TRBD2	-	TRBV9	TRBJ2-2	TGTGCCAGCAGCGTCGATCTAGCGGGAGTGAACACCGGGGAGCTGTTTTTT	CASSVDLAGVNTGELFF
TRBD2	many	TRBV7-9	TRBJ2-7	TGTGCCAGCAGCTTAGCAGCGGGAGGGCCCCACGAGCAGTACTTC	CASSLAAGGPHEQYF
-	many	TRBV18	TRBJ1-1	TGTGCCAGCTCACCAGCGACAGGGAACACTGAAGCTTTCTTT	CASSPATGNTEAFF
-	many	TRBV7-8	TRBJ2-7	TGTGCCAGCAGCTTAGCGACTACCTACGAGCAGTACTTC	CASSLATTYEQYF
-	few	TRBV5-1	TRBJ1-2	TGTGCCTGGAGTGCGACAGCAAACTATGGCTACACCTTC	CAWSATANYGYTF
-	-	TRBV5-5	TRBJ2-5	TGTGCCTGGAGGGGCAGGGGTTTATTTGAGACCCAGTACTTC	CAWRGRGLFETQYF
TRBD2	-	TRBV6-6	TRBJ2-7	TGTGCCAGCAGTTACCCTTGGACTAGCGTCTACGAGCAGTACTTC	CASSYPWTSVYEQYF
TRBD2	-	TRBV29-1	TRBJ2-2	TGCAGCGTTGAGGGCGGTAGCGGGAGGGCGAGCACCGGGGAGCTGTTTTTT	CSVEGGSGRASTGELFF
TRBD1	-	TRBV10-3	TRBJ2-3	TGTGCCATCAGGCGAGGACAGGGGGCAGATACGCAGTATTTT	CAIRRGQGADTQYF
-	once	TRBV2	TRBJ2-2	TGTGCCAGCACCCGGTGGTTAGAGATCAACACCGAGGAGCTGTTTTTT	CASTRWLEINTEELFF
-	few	TRBV19	TRBJ1-2	TGTGCCAGTAGTAACCGACAGGACCTGAACTATGGCTACACCTTC	CASSNRQDLNYGYTF
TRBD1	-	TRBV9	TRBJ2-5	TGTGCCAGCAGCCAATACGGACAGGGGCGAGAGACCCAGTACTTC	CASSQYGQGRETQYF
-	many	TRBV25-1	TRBJ1-6	TGTGCCAGCAGTGAAGGGAGCTCCTATAATTCACCCCTCCACTTT	CASSEGSSYNSPLHF
-	-	TRBV19	TRBJ1-1	TGTGCCTGGGCCCCAGACACCACGAACACTGAAGCTTTCTTT	CAWAPDTTNTEAFF
-	few	TRBV5-8	TRBJ2-7	TGTGCCAGCAGCACGGACGCGTCCTACGAGCAGTACTTC	CASSTDASYEQYF
TRBD1	-	TRBV12-3/TRBV12-4	TRBJ1-1	TGTGCCAGCAGTCGAAGGCTTAAGGGACAGGGGGGTCCTGAAGCTTTCTTT	CASSRRLKGQGGPEAFF
-	few	TRBV19	TRBJ1-1	TGTGCCAGCCGAATACTATCCGGAAGAGCTTTCTTT	CASRILSGRAFF
-	few	TRBV19	TRBJ1-4	TGTGCCAGTAGCCGACAGGACCAGATTGAAAAACTGTTTTTT	CASSRQDQIEKLFF
-	few	TRBV12-3/TRBV12-4	TRBJ2-5	TGTGCCAGCAGTTTAGGGGGCCTCCGGGAGACCCAGTACTTC	CASSLGGLRETQYF
TRBD1	-	TRBV29-1	TRBJ2-7	TGCAGCGTTTCCGGGACAGGGTCCTACGAGCAGTACTTC	CSVSGTGSYEQYF
-	once	TRBV20-1	TRBJ2-7	TGCAGTGCTAGTGGTCCGGGCTACGAGCAGTACTTC	CSASGPGYEQYF
TRBD1	-	TRBV29-1	TRBJ2-7	TGCAGCGTACAGGGGGCGAGTGAGCAGTACTTC	CSVQGASEQYF
TRBD2	many	TRBV9	TRBJ2-5	TGTGCCAGCAGCGACGGGGGGGGCTCTCAAGAGACCCAGTACTTC	CASSDGGGSQETQYF
TRBD2	-	TRBV7-9	TRBJ2-2	TGTGCCAGCAGCTCACGGACTAGCGGGATGAACACCGGGGAGCTGTTTTTT	CASSSRTSGMNTGELFF
-	many	TRBV10-3	TRBJ2-2	TGTGCCATCAGTGAGTTGGCGAGCGTGGGCTCGACCGGGGAGCTGTTTTTT	CAISELASVGSTGELFF
-	-	TRBV10-3	TRBJ1-6	TGTGCCATCAGTGAGGGTAAAATTTCACCCCTCCACTTT	CAISEGKISPLHF
-	many	TRBV5-1	TRBJ1-1	TGCGCCAGCAGCTTGGCGCAGTCCAGCACTGAAGCTTTCTTT	CASSLAQSSTEAFF
-	many	TRBV15	TRBJ1-6	TGTGCCACCAGCGACACAGGAGGGATCTCCTATAATTCACCCCTCCACTTT	CATSDTGGISYNSPLHF
-	-	TRBV7-9	TRBJ2-2	TGTGCCAGCAGCTTTTATAACACCGGGGAGCTGTTTTTT	CASSFYNTGELFF
-	many	TRBV9	TRBJ1-1	TGTGCCAGCAGCGTAGGTCAGTATGGCACTGAAGCTTTCTTT	CASSVGQYGTEAFF
-	few	TRBV5-5	TRBJ1-4	TGTGCCAGCAGCTTATCAGGGGTTAATGAAAAACTGTTTTTT	CASSLSGVNEKLFF
-	few	TRBV10-3	TRBJ1-1	TGTGCCAGCAGTGAAGCGACAGGTTTGAACACTGAAGCTTTCTTT	CASSEATGLNTEAFF
-	few	TRBV10-3	TRBJ2-7	TGTGCCAGCAGTGAGTTGGAGGGACCATCCTACGAGCAGTACTTC	CASSELEGPSYEQYF
TRBD2	few	TRBV20-1	TRBJ2-5	TGCAGTGCTAGTAAAGATCGCACTAGCGGGCAAGAGACCCAGTACTTC	CSASKDRTSGQETQYF
TRBD1	few	TRBV7-9	TRBJ2-7	TGTGCCAGCAGCTTCCAGGGGGTAATAGACGAGCAGTACTTC	CASSFQGVIDEQYF
-	-	TRBV7-2	TRBJ2-6	TGTGCCAGCAGCTTTCACACCGGGGAAGGGGCCAACGTCCTGACTTTC	CASSFHTGEGANVLTF
TRBD1	few	TRBV7-9	TRBJ2-7	TGTGCCAGCAGCCTCGGACAGGGCAAGATTTTGCACGAGCAGTACTTC	CASSLGQGKILHEQYF
-	once	TRBV24-1	TRBJ1-5	TGTGCCACTCAGGAAAGGGCCCTTAGTGGCAATCAGCCCCAGCATTTT	CATQERALSGNQPQHF
-	many	TRBV11-2	TRBJ1-1	TGTGCCAGCAGCTTAACTAGGGTGAACACTGAAGCTTTCTTT	CASSLTRVNTEAFF
TRBD1	-	TRBV29-1	TRBJ1-2	TGCAGCGTCATACAGGGGGACTATGGCTACACCTTC	CSVIQGDYGYTF
-	few	TRBV20-1	TRBJ1-1	TGCAGTGCTGCGGGACGTATGAACACTGAAGCTTTCTTT	CSAAGRMNTEAFF
-	-	TRBV2	TRBJ2-5	TGTGCCAGCAGTGCGGAACGGTCTGGGGCCAACGTCCAGTACTTC	CASSAERSGANVQYF
-	many	TRBV7-9	TRBJ2-5	TGTGCCAGCGCAGATCGACAGAAAGAGACCCAGTACTTC	CASADRQKETQYF
-	-	TRBV20-1	TRBJ2-5	TGCAGTGCTAGGGGGGGCGTAGAGACCCAGTACTTC	CSARGGVETQYF
-	few	TRBV7-9	TRBJ2-7	TGTGCCAGCGGGGGAGGGGGGGGATCCTCCGAGCAGTACTTC	CASGGGGGSSEQYF
TRBD2	once	TRBV9	TRBJ2-5	TGTGCCAGCAGTCCACCGAACGCGGGGGGGCCCGTGGAGACCCAGTACTTC	CASSPPNAGGPVETQYF
-	-	TRBV7-9	TRBJ1-2	TGTGCCAGCAGCCAAGGAAATGAGGGACCTAACTATGGCTACACCTTC	CASSQGNEGPNYGYTF
-	-	TRBV15	TRBJ1-2	TGTGCCACCAGCAGAGATGGGGCGGGGGTACCATACTATGGCTACACCTTC	CATSRDGAGVPYYGYTF
TRBD2	-	TRBV12-3/TRBV12-4	TRBJ2-7	TGTGCCAGCAGAGGGACTAGCGGGAGGAAGGACTACGAGCAGTACTTC	CASRGTSGRKDYEQYF